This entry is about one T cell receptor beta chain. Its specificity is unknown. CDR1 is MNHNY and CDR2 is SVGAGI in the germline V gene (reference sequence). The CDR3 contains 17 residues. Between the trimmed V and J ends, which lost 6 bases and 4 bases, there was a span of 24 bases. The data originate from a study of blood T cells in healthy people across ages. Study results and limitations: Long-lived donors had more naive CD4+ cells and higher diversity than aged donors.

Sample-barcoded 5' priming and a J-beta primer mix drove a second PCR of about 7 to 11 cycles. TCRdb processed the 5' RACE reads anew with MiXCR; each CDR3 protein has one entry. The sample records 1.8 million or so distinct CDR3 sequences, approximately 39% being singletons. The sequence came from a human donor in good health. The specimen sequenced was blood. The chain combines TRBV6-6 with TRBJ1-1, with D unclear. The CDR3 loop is CASSQNSGPIRTTEAFF. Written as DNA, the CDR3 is TGTGCCAGCAGCCAGAACTCCGGACCGATCCGGACCACTGAAGCTTTCTTT.